These 27 T cell receptor beta chains share one sample of origin, sequenced in a study of shared clonotypes between healthy human individuals. Libraries were prepared by immunoSEQ multiplex PCR; TCRdb keeps only in-frame clonotypes and omits some of them. The sample lists under 2,500,000 clones; more than 90% were seen once. Sample: naive CD4+ T cells sorted from blood. Subset described: CD45RA+ positively selected. These TCRs come from a man aged 18 to 30 in good health.

In the case of this clone: This specimen includes other DNA sequences encoding the same CDR3. The chain joins TRBV10-3 to TRBJ1-2; D might be TRBD1 (6 bases). V lost 6 bases and J 2 bases, leaving 10 bases between the germline ends. Germline V gene lookup returns CDR1 ENHRY and CDR2 SYGVKD. CDR3 length: 13 amino acids. CDR3 DNA sequence: TGTGCCATCAGGGGCACAGGGAACTATGGCTACACCTTC. It translates to CAIRGTGNYGYTF.

The CDR3 DNA reads as TGTGCCAGTAGACAATCCGACAGGGGGCGCGAGGAGAAGGGCTACACCTTC. Amino acid sequence: CASRQSDRGREEKGYTF. The chain joins TRBV19 to TRBJ1-2; 10 bases align to TRBD1. This CDR3 is 17 amino acids long. Germline V gene lookup returns CDR1 LNHDA and CDR2 SQIVND (reference sequence). The V gene end was trimmed by 6 bases and the J gene end by 8 bases; junction bases not matched to a gene: 18.

As to this clone: The same CDR3 arises from other DNA sequences in this sample as well. CDR3 coding DNA: TGCGCCAGCAGCCAAGGGGGACAGTCTTCTGGAAACACCATATATTTT. This encodes CASSQGGQSSGNTIYF. This chain joins TRBV4-1 and TRBJ1-3; 7 nucleotides line up with TRBD1. There are 16 residues in the CDR3. V was clipped by 1 base and J by 1 base; unmatched bases: 4. Germline V CDR1 and CDR2: MGHRA, YSYEKL.

The rearrangement uses TRBV30 and TRBJ1-3; no firm D call. CDR3 length: 14 amino acids. The germline V and J ends were trimmed by 0 bases and 4 bases, with 10 bases remaining between them. CDR1 and CDR2 (germline): GTSNPN, SVGIG (reference sequence). CDR3 sequence: CAWSVLRRGNTIYF. The CDR3 nucleotides read TGTGCCTGGAGTGTACTTCGCAGGGGAAACACCATATATTTT.

The rearrangement links TRBV19 to TRBJ2-5, with TRBD1 matching 8 bases. This CDR3 region has 17 residues. After removal of 5 bases from V and 5 bases from J, the junction contained 16 bases not matched to a gene. The germline V gene encodes CDR1 LNHDA and CDR2 SQIVND (reference sequence). DNA for the CDR3: TGTGCCAGTAGTCCAACGGACAGGGCCGGGAAAGGGGAGACCCAGTACTTC. Translated: CASSPTDRAGKGETQYF.

This clone has a single count. Other DNA sequences from this sample encode an identical CDR3 as well. The rearrangement joins TRBV18 to TRBJ2-7; no clear D gene. There are 12 residues in the CDR3. The germline V and J ends were trimmed by 2 bases and 3 bases, with 5 bases remaining between them. Germline V gene data show CDR1 as KGHSH and CDR2 as LQKENI. CDR3 protein: CASSPGNYEQYF. The DNA for the CDR3 is TGTGCCAGCTCACCAGGAAACTACGAGCAGTACTTC. The full variable domain, in which reference TRBV18 and TRBJ2-7 provide the parts outside the CDR3, is NAGVMQNPRHLVRRRGQEARLRCSPMKGHSHVYWYRQLPEEGLKFMVYLQKENIIDESGMPKERFSAEFPKEGPSILRIQQVVRGDSAAYFCASSPGNYEQYFGPGTRLTVT.

The rearrangement joins TRBV7-2 to TRBJ2-7, with a weak D call TRBD2 (5 bases). Trimming pared 0 bases from V and 0 bases from J, leaving 15 bases between. Germline CDR1 SGHTA, CDR2 FQGNSA. The CDR3 contains 17 residues. CDR3 DNA: TGTGCCAGCAGCTTAGCTGAGGGAAGGCCCTCCTCCTACGAGCAGTACTTC. It yields the protein CASSLAEGRPSSYEQYF.

V and J are TRBV5-1 and TRBJ2-1; 9 bases are shared with TRBD2. J gave up 5 bases and V 6 bases, and 3 bases lay outside the gene matches. CDR3 size: 13 residues. The V gene's germline CDR1 is SGHRS and CDR2 YFSETQ. The CDR3 DNA reads TGCGCCAGCACTAGCGGGAATAACAATGAGCAGTTCTTC. Translation gives CASTSGNNNEQFF. The complete variable domain, with remaining parts taken from reference TRBV5-1 and TRBJ2-1, reads KAGVTQTPRYLIKTRGQQVTLSCSPISGHRSVSWYQQTPGQGLQFLFEYFSETQRNKGNFPGRFSGRQFSNSRSEMNVSTLELGDSALYLCASTSGNNNEQFFGPGTRLTVL.

The V call is TRBV10-3, the J call TRBJ2-6; 7 bases are a match to TRBD2. The CDR3 runs to 15 residues. The V gene end was trimmed by 2 bases and the J gene end by 2 bases; junction bases not matched to a gene: 0. Germline V gene sequence: CDR1 ENHRY, CDR2 SYGVKD. The CDR3 loop is CAISERGAGANVLTF. The DNA of the CDR3 is TGTGCCATCAGTGAGCGGGGGGCTGGGGCCAACGTCCTGACTTTC.

The gene calls are TRBV18 and TRBJ2-1; D possibly corresponds to TRBD2 (5 bases). Germline V gene lookup returns CDR1 KGHSH and CDR2 LQKENI. This CDR3 contains 13 residues. Trimming shortened V by 5 bases and J by 7 bases, and 12 bases separated the two germline ends. The CDR3 bases are TGTGCCAGCTCAAGATGGACTGGGAATGAGCAGTTCTTC. This gives the protein CASSRWTGNEQFF.

V usage is TRBV18 and J usage is TRBJ2-3, with TRBD1 as a possible D gene (5 bases). Per germline, CDR1 KGHSH and CDR2 LQKENI. This CDR3 region has 15 residues. Between the trimmed V and J ends, which lost 0 bases and 11 bases, there was a span of 18 bases. The DNA of the CDR3 is TGTGCCAGCTCACCACCGAGCCAGGGATGGTCGAAGCAGTATTTT. This encodes CASSPPSQGWSKQYF. Full variable domain (missing parts from reference TRBV18 and TRBJ2-3): NAGVMQNPRHLVRRRGQEARLRCSPMKGHSHVYWYRQLPEEGLKFMVYLQKENIIDESGMPKERFSAEFPKEGPSILRIQQVVRGDSAAYFCASSPPSQGWSKQYFGPGTRLTVL.

The V gene is TRBV2, the J gene TRBJ2-7; 10 positions match TRBD2. The germline CDR1 and CDR2 sequences are SNHLY and FYNNEI. Germline trimming cut 8 bases from V and 6 bases from J; bases unmatched to any gene: 13. The CDR3 is made up of 15 amino acids. Here the CDR3 reads CASGELAGAPREQYF. For the CDR3, the DNA is TGTGCCAGCGGGGAGCTAGCGGGAGCCCCCCGCGAGCAGTACTTC.

The gene calls are TRBV18 and TRBJ1-5; TRBD1 might be the D (5 bases). The CDR3 covers 13 residues. V lost 6 bases and J lost 3, with 9 bases in between. Germline V gives CDR1 KGHSH, CDR2 LQKENI. The DNA for the CDR3 is TGTGCCAGCTCGGGGCCGGACAATCAGCCCCAGCATTTT. Translated, it gives CASSGPDNQPQHF.

The V gene is TRBV7-2, the J gene TRBJ1-4, with TRBD1 as a possible D gene (6 bases). Deletions cut 5 bases from V and 4 bases from J, with 11 bases between. The germline gives CDR1 SGHTA, CDR2 FQGNSA. This CDR3 region has 14 residues. The CDR3 protein is CASSRGGFNEKLFF. CDR3 in DNA: TGTGCCAGCAGCCGAGGGGGGTTTAATGAAAAACTGTTTTTT.

J is TRBJ2-7 and V is TRBV9; 11 positions match TRBD1. V dropped 4 bases and J dropped 2; count of bases not matched to a gene: 8. In germline, CDR1 is SGDLS, CDR2 YYNGEE. This CDR3 comprises 16 residues. The CDR3 bases are TGTGCCAGCAGCCTAGGACAGGGGGCGCCCACCTACGAGCAGTACTTC. Protein product: CASSLGQGAPTYEQYF.

Turning to this clone: In the same sample, other DNA sequences code for this CDR3. V gene TRBV30 combines with J gene TRBJ1-3; D is ambiguous. CDR1 GTSNPN and CDR2 SVGIG come from the germline V gene (reference sequence). V shed 0 bases and J shed 0 bases, with 6 bases lying between them. The CDR3 consists of 14 residues. The CDR3 coding sequence is TGTGCCTGGAGTGTCGGTGGCTCTGGAAACACCATATATTTT. Its protein product is CAWSVGGSGNTIYF.

On this clone: Other DNA sequences in this specimen translate into the identical CDR3. This rearrangement joins TRBV29-1 to TRBJ1-2, with no clear D. The V and J ends lost 4 bases and 4 bases respectively, with 10 bases between them. Germline loops: CDR1 SQVTM, CDR2 ANQGSEA. CDR3 length equals 12 residues. In DNA, the CDR3 is TGCAGCGTTGCCGACGGTGGCTATGGCTACACCTTC. It codes for CSVADGGYGYTF.

A word on this clone: This CDR3 is also generated by other DNA sequences in the sample. The chain links TRBV7-3 to TRBJ2-3, with D unclear. Trimming pared 0 bases from V and 1 base from J, leaving 5 bases between. The V gene's germline CDR1 is SGHTA and CDR2 FQGTGA. This CDR3 contains 14 residues. The CDR3 region is CASSLTGGTDTQYF. The CDR3 DNA follows: TGTGCCAGCAGCTTAACCGGAGGCACAGATACGCAGTATTTT.

This chain uses TRBV10-3 with TRBJ1-6; 10 nucleotides align to TRBD1. J lost 8 bases, V lost 6 bases, and 19 bases had no gene match. Per the germline V gene, CDR1 is ENHRY and CDR2 is SYGVKD. The CDR3 runs 19 residues. Written as DNA, the CDR3 is TGTGCCATCAGCCTAGGTAGCCTCCAACCGGGACAGGGGTATTCACCCCTCCACTTT. It encodes CAISLGSLQPGQGYSPLHF.

The table lists this clone with a few counts. The chain recombines TRBV28 with TRBJ1-6, with D perhaps TRBD1 (5 bases). CDR3 length equals 15 residues. Trimming took 3 bases from V and 9 from J, leaving 15 bases between them. CDR1 MDHEN and CDR2 SYDVKM come from the germline V gene. The CDR3 reads CASSLAFSGRSPLHF. The CDR3 DNA reads TGTGCCAGCAGTTTGGCCTTCTCAGGGCGTTCACCCCTCCACTTT. Full variable domain (remainder filled in from reference TRBV28 and TRBJ1-6): DVKVTQSSRYLVKRTGEKVFLECVQDMDHENMFWYRQDPGLGLRLIYFSYDVKMKEKGDIPEGYSVSREKKERFSLILESASTNQTSMYLCASSLAFSGRSPLHFGNGTRLTVT.

Worth noting for this clone: Its ends do not fully match the called genes, so a read error is possible. This rearrangement joins TRBV6-5 to TRBJ2-7; no definite D call. Germline lookup yields CDR1 MNHEY and CDR2 SVGAGI. The CDR3 covers 16 residues. CDR3 loop: CASSYSSSRQAYERYF. As DNA, the CDR3 is TGTGCCAGCAGTTACTCGAGTTCGCGGCAGGCCTACGAGCGGTACTTC.

About this clone: Other DNA variants within this sample encode the same CDR3. The V gene is TRBV5-1, the J gene TRBJ1-3; 9 positions match TRBD1. This CDR3 is built from 13 residues. Germline V lookup: CDR1 SGHRS, CDR2 YFSETQ. Germline trimming cut 2 bases from V and 8 bases from J; bases unmatched to any gene: 2. CDR3 coding DNA: TGCGCCAGCAGCTTACAGGGGGCGGACACCATATATTTT. Translated, it gives CASSLQGADTIYF.

This chain uses TRBV10-1 with TRBJ2-7, with TRBD1 matching over 8 bases. This CDR3 contains 15 residues. V lost 6 bases to trimming and J lost 1 base; unmatched junction nucleotides: 8. Germline V gives CDR1 WNHNN, CDR2 SYGVQD (reference sequence). The DNA for the CDR3 is TGCGCCAGCAGCGCCGGGACAGGCCTATCCTACGAGCAGTACTTC. Translated, it gives CASSAGTGLSYEQYF.

The rearrangement joins TRBV9 to TRBJ1-1; TRBD1 matches at 9 bases. The CDR3 runs to 14 residues. The junction had 7 bases not matched to a gene; V was cut back by 5 bases and J by 5 bases. CDR1 is SGDLS, CDR2 YYNGEE, per germline. The CDR3 DNA sequence: TGTGCCAGCAGTAAACAGGGGGCAAGTACTGAAGCTTTCTTT. Its protein is CASSKQGASTEAFF. The full variable domain, its missing parts supplied by reference TRBV9 and TRBJ1-1, is DSGVTQTPKHLITATGQRVTLRCSPRSGDLSVYWYQQSLDQGLQFLIQYYNGEERAKGNILERFSAQQFPDLHSELNLSSLELGDSALYFCASSKQGASTEAFFGQGTRLTVV.

DNA of the CDR3: TGTGCCAGCAGCTTGGGGTTTGCAGTCCAAGAGACCCAGTACTTC. Its protein product is CASSLGFAVQETQYF. V and J are TRBV5-4 and TRBJ2-5; D gene uncertain. Trimming removed 0 bases at V and 1 base at J, with 10 bases between. The CDR3 consists of 15 residues. Germline V gene sequence: CDR1 SGHNT, CDR2 YYREEE (reference sequence). The full variable domain, completed using reference TRBV5-4 and TRBJ2-5, is ETGVTQSPTHLIKTRGQQVTLRCSSQSGHNTVSWYQQALGQGPQFIFQYYREEENGRGNFPPRFSGLQFPNYSSELNVNALELDDSALYLCASSLGFAVQETQYFGPGTRLLVL.

The chain recombines TRBV7-9 with TRBJ2-3; D unresolved. Germline V CDR1 and CDR2: SEHNR, FQNEAQ (reference sequence). Trimming removed 6 bases from V and 5 bases from J, with 12 bases in between. The CDR3 sequence is 13 residues long. CDR3 amino acids: CASRNTVGDTQYF. The DNA of the CDR3 is TGTGCCAGCAGAAACACTGTCGGAGATACGCAGTATTTT.

The gene calls are TRBV7-9 and TRBJ2-2; D is tentatively TRBD1 or TRBD2 (5 bases each). V was trimmed by 5 bases and J by 4 bases, leaving 11 bases between them. The CDR3 length is 14 residues. CDR1 SEHNR and CDR2 FQNEAQ come from the germline V gene (reference sequence). The CDR3 loop reads CASSTSGGTGELFF. The CDR3 coding sequence is TGTGCCAGCAGCACGAGTGGGGGCACCGGGGAGCTGTTTTTT.